Sequencing of this T cell receptor (beta chain) was carried out in a study of blood T cell repertoires in COVID-19. Study-wide background: COVID-19 samples from acute and convalescent phases originated in the United States, Italy and Spain. The analysed material was cDNA or gDNA that came from T cells, B-cell-depleted T cells, or PBMCs.

The authors' processing: Reference gene primer amplification in the assay estimated nucleated cell counts. Some clones are missing from TCRdb's copy, which holds only in-frame ones; the method was immunoSEQ multiplex PCR. V and J calls and clone size are given by that table; D and trimming were obtained from the DNA. The sample holds approximately 150,000 clones, about 86% seen once. The CDR3 extends over 16 amino acids. Germline-derived CDR1 and CDR2 are LGHDT and YNNKEL (reference sequence). With V trimmed by 2 bases and J by 4 bases, 5 bases remained unmatched. Specimen: peripheral blood. The sequence was collected from a man between 65 and 79 years old with acute or convalescent COVID-19. This sequence joins TRBV3-1 (or the pseudogene TRBV3-2) and TRBJ2-1; 10 positions match TRBD2. CDR3 nucleotides: TGTGCCAGCAGCCAACCAGCGGGAGGGCCTTACAATGAGCAGTTCTTC. As protein: CASSQPAGGPYNEQFF.